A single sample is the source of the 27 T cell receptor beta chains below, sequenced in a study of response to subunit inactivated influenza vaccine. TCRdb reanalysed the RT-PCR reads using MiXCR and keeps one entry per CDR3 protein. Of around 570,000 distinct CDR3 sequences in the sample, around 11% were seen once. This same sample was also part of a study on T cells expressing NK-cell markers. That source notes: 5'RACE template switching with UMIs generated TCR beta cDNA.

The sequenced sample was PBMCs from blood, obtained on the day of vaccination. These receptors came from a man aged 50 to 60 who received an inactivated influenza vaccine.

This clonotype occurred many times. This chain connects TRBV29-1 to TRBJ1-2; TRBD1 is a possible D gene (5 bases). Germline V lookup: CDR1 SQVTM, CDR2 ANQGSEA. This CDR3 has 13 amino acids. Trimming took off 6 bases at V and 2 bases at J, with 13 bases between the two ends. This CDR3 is CSVVREANYGYTF. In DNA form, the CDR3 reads TGCAGCGTCGTCAGGGAAGCGAACTATGGCTACACCTTC.

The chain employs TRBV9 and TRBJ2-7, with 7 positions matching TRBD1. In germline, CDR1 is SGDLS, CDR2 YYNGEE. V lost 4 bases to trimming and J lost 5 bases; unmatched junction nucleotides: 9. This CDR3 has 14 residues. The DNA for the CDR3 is TGTGCCAGCAGCCCCCCCGGGACAGATGACGAGCAGTACTTC. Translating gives CASSPPGTDDEQYF.

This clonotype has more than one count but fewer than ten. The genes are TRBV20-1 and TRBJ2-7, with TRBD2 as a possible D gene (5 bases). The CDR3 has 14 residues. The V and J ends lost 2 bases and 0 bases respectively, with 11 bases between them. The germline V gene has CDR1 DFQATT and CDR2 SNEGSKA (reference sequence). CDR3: CSARSGLSSYEQYF. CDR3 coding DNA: TGCAGTGCTAGATCGGGATTGAGCTCCTACGAGCAGTACTTC.

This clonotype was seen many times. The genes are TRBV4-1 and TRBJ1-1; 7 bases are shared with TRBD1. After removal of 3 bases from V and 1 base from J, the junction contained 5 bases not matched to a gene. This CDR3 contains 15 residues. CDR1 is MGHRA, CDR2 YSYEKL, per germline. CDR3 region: CASSQTGSGNTEAFF. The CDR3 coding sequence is TGCGCCAGCAGCCAGACAGGGTCGGGGAACACTGAAGCTTTCTTT.

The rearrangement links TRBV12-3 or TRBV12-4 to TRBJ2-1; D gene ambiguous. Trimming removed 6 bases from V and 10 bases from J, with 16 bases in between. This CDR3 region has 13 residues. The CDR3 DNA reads TGTGCCAGCAGGCCGGACCTTCTAGGCGAGCAGTTCTTC. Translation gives CASRPDLLGEQFF.

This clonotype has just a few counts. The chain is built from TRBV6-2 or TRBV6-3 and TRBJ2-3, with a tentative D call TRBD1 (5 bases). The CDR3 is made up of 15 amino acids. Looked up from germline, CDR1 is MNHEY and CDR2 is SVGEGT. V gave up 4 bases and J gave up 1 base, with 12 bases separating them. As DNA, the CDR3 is TGTGCCAGCAGTTGGCCCTCCAGGGGCACAGATACGCAGTATTTT. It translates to CASSWPSRGTDTQYF.

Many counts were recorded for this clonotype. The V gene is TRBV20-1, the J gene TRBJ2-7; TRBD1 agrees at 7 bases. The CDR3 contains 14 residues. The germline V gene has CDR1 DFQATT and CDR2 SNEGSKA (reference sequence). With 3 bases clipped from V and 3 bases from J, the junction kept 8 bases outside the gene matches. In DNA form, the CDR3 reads TGCAGTGCTAGGGGGGACAGTGAGTTCTACGAGCAGTACTTC. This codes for CSARGDSEFYEQYF.

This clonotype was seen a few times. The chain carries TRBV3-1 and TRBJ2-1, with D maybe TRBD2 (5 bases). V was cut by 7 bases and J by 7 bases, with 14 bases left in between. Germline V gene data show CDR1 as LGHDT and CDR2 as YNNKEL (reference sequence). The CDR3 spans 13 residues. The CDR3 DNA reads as TGTGCCAGCACAACTTACGGCGGGAATGAGCAGTTCTTC. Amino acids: CASTTYGGNEQFF.

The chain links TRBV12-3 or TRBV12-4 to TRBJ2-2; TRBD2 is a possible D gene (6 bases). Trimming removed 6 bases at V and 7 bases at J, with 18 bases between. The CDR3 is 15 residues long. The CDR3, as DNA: TGTGCCAGCAGAAGTTTTCCCTGGGGAGGCGGGGAGCTGTTTTTT. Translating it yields CASRSFPWGGGELFF.

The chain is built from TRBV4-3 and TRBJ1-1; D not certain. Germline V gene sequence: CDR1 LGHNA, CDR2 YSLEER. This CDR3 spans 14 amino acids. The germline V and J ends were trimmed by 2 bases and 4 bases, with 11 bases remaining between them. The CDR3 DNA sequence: TGCGCCAGCAGCCAATATCGGGGAGGCACTGAAGCTTTCTTT. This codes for CASSQYRGGTEAFF.

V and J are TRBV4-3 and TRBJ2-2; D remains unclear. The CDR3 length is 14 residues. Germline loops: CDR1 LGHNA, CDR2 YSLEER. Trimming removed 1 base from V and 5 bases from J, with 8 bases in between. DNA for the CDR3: TGCGCCAGCAGCCAAGGACACGGAACCGGGGAGCTGTTTTTT. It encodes CASSQGHGTGELFF.

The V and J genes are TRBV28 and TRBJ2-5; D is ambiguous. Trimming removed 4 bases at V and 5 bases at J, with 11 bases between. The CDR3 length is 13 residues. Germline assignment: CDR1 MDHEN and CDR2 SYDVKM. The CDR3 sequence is CASSSDPSETQYF. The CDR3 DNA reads TGTGCCAGCAGTTCCGACCCTTCTGAGACCCAGTACTTC.

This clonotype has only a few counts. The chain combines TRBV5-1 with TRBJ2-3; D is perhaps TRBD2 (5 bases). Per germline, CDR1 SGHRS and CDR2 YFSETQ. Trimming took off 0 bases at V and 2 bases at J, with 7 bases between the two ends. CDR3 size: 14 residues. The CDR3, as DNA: TGCGCCAGCAGCTTGGCGAGGGACACAGATACGCAGTATTTT. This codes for CASSLARDTDTQYF.

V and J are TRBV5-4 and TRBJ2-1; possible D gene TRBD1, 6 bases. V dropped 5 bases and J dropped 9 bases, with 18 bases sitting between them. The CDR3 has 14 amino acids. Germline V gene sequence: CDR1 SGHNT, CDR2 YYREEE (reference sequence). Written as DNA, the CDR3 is TGTGCCAGCAGTTCTTCCGGGACAACGGGTGAGCAGTTCTTC. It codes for CASSSSGTTGEQFF.

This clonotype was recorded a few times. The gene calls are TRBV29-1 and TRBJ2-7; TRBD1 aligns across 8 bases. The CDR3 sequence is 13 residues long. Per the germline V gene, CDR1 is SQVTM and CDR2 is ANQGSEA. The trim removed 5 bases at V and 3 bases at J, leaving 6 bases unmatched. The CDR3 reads CSVMTGDVYEQYF. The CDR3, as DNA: TGCAGCGTTATGACAGGGGATGTCTACGAGCAGTACTTC.

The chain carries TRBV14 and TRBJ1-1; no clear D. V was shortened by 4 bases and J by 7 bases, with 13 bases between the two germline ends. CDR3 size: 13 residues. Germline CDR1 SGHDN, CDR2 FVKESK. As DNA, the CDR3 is TGTGCCAGCAGCCGGACGAGGGTCGGTGAAGCTTTCTTT. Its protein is CASSRTRVGEAFF.

The DNA of the CDR3 is TGTGCCAGCCTCACCACCGGGCCGAGTGAGCAGTTCTTC. Protein: CASLTTGPSEQFF. The rearrangement links TRBV2 to TRBJ2-1; no definite D call. This CDR3 has 13 amino acids. Germline V gene data show CDR1 as SNHLY and CDR2 as FYNNEI. V was pared by 8 bases and J by 9 bases, with 17 bases between.

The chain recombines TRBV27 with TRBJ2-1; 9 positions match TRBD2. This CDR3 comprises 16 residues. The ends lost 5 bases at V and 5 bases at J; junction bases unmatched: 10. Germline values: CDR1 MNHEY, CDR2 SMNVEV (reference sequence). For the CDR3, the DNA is TGTGCCAGCAGTCCTTTAGCGGGGGTGCGGAACAATGAGCAGTTCTTC. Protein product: CASSPLAGVRNNEQFF.

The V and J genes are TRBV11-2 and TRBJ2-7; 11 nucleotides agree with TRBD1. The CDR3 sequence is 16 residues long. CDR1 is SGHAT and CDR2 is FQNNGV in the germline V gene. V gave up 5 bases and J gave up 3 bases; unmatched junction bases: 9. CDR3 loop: CASSPVLGTGGYEQYF. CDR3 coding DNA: TGTGCCAGCAGCCCAGTCTTAGGGACAGGGGGCTACGAGCAGTACTTC.

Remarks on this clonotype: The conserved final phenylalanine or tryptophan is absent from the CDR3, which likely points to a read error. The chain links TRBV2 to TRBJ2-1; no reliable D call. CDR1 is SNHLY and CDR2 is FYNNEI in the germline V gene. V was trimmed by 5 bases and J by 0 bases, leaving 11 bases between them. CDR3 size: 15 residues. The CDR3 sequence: CASSPLKSSYNEQFL. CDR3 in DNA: TGTGCCAGCAGTCCTCTAAAGAGCTCCTACAATGAGCAGTTCCTC.

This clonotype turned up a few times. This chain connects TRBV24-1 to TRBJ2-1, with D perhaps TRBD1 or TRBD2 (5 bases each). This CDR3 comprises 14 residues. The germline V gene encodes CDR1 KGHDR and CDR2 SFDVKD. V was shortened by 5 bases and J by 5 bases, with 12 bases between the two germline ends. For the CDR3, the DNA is TGTGCCACCAGTGGTACGGGACGAAACAATGAGCAGTTCTTC. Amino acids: CATSGTGRNNEQFF.

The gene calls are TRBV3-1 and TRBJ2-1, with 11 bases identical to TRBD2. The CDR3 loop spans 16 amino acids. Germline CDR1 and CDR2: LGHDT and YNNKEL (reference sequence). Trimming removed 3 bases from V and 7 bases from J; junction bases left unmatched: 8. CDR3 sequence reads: CASSQLAGGPGNEQFF. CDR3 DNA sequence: TGTGCCAGCAGCCAGTTAGCGGGGGGGCCAGGTAATGAGCAGTTCTTC.

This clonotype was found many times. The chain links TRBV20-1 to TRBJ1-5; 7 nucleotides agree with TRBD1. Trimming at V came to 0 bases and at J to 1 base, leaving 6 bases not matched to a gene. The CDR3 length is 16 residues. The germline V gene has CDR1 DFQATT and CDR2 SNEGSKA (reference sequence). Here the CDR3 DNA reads TGCAGTGCTAGAGATATGAACAGGGGAAGCAATCAGCCCCAGCATTTT. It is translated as CSARDMNRGSNQPQHF.

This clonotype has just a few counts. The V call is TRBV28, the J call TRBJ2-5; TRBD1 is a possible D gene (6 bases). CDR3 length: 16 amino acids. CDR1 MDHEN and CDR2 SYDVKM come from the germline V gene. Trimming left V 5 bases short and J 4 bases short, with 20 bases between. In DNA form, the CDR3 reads TGTGCCAGCAGTCCCCAGGACAGTCCTATGAGAGAGACCCAGTACTTC. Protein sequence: CASSPQDSPMRETQYF.

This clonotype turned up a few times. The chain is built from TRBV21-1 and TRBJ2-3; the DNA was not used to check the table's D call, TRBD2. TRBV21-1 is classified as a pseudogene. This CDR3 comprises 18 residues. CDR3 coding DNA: TGTGCCAGCACCCTCGATCGGTCTAGCGGGTACGACACAGATACGCAGTATTTT. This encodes CASTLDRSSGYDTDTQYF.

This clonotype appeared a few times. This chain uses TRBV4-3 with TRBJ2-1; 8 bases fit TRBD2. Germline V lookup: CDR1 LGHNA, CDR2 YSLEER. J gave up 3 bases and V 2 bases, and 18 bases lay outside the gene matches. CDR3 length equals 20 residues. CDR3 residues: CASSQSFVRRAGDLYNEQFF. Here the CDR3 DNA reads TGCGCCAGCAGCCAAAGTTTCGTAAGGCGAGCGGGGGACCTCTACAATGAGCAGTTCTTC.

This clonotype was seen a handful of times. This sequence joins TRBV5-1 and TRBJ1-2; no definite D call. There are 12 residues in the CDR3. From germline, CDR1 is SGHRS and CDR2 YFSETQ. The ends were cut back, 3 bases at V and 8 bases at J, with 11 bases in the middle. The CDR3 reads CASSSVEGGYTF. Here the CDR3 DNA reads TGCGCCAGCAGCTCGGTCGAGGGAGGCTACACCTTC.